A single sample gave rise to the 29 T cell receptor beta chains below, sequenced in a study of identical twins. TCRdb passed the 5' RACE reads through MiXCR, listing each CDR3 protein once. The data contain 1,800,000 or so distinct CDR3 sequences, about 31% of them seen just once; the ten biggest clones take up over 0.25%. The sample comprised cord blood. These receptors were collected from a newborn girl in good health.

This clonotype appeared a single time. The chain couples TRBV3-1 to TRBJ2-5, with D possibly being TRBD1 (5 bases). The assigned J gene may be wrong: the sequence end matches TRBJ2-4 better. Per the germline V gene, CDR1 is LGHDT and CDR2 is YNNKEL (reference sequence). The CDR3 contains 14 residues. The CDR3 DNA sequence: TGTGCCAGCAGCCAGTTCAACAGGAGAAACATTCAGTACTTC. The encoded protein is CASSQFNRRNIQYF.

V and J are TRBV5-6 and TRBJ1-2; 8 nucleotides line up with TRBD1. V gave up 2 bases and J gave up 4 bases; unmatched junction bases: 10. Germline-derived CDR1 and CDR2 are SGHDT and YYEEEE. The CDR3 contains 16 residues. The CDR3 DNA reads TGTGCCAGCAGCTTTCGTCGGACAGGGTCGAGCTATGGCTACACCTTC. Translation: CASSFRRTGSSYGYTF.

This clonotype was counted only a few times. This chain joins TRBV18 and TRBJ1-1; 9 positions match TRBD1. CDR3 length: 15 amino acids. The germline CDR1 and CDR2 sequences are KGHSH and LQKENI. After removal of 0 bases from V and 2 bases from J, the junction contained 1 base not matched to a gene. The CDR3 region is CASSPPGQGNTEAFF. CDR3 in DNA: TGTGCCAGCTCACCACCGGGACAGGGCAACACTGAAGCTTTCTTT.

This clonotype was found a few times. The genes are TRBV7-9 and TRBJ1-2; D is unresolved. The CDR3 extends over 14 amino acids. In germline, CDR1 is SEHNR, CDR2 FQNEAQ (reference sequence). Trimming removed 0 bases from V and 0 bases from J, with 5 bases in between. In nucleotides, the CDR3 is TGTGCCAGCAGCTTAGCGGTGACTAACTATGGCTACACCTTC. This gives the protein CASSLAVTNYGYTF.

The V call is TRBV28, the J call TRBJ1-4; TRBD1 matches 7 bases. V shed 3 bases and J 6 bases; nucleotides not matched to a gene: 7. The germline CDR1 and CDR2 sequences are MDHEN and SYDVKM. The CDR3 is 15 residues long. The CDR3 reads CASSLRGRGYEKLFF. The CDR3 region has the DNA TGTGCCAGCAGTTTGAGGGGGCGAGGTTATGAAAAACTGTTTTTT.

This clonotype came up once. The CDR3 spells CASSKVRTSGTDTQYF. For the CDR3, the DNA is TGTGCCAGCAGCAAAGTGAGAACTAGCGGCACAGATACGCAGTATTTT. The chain recombines TRBV21-1 with TRBJ2-3; the DNA was not used to check the table's D call, TRBD2. TRBV21-1 counts as a pseudogene. The CDR3 is 16 amino acids.

The gene calls are TRBV6-1 and TRBJ2-4, with a weak D call TRBD1 (6 bases). There are 16 residues in the CDR3. V lost 6 bases to trimming and J lost 1 base, with 16 bases between them. Germline V CDR1 and CDR2: MNHNS, SASEGT. The CDR3 DNA reads as TGTGCCAGCAGAACCGACAGGAAATGGGCCAAAAACATTCAGTACTTC. It encodes CASRTDRKWAKNIQYF.

This clonotype has just one count. This chain connects TRBV4-1 to TRBJ2-5; D gene ambiguous. The germline V gene has CDR1 MGHRA and CDR2 YSYEKL. Deletions cut 0 bases from V and 11 bases from J, with 13 bases between. This CDR3 spans 13 amino acids. The CDR3 loop is CASSQDRRREQYF. CDR3 bases: TGCGCCAGCAGCCAAGATCGGCGCCGTGAGCAGTACTTC.

The rearrangement links TRBV10-3 to TRBJ1-4, with TRBD1 as a possible D gene (5 bases). CDR3 length: 15 residues. Germline V gene sequence: CDR1 ENHRY, CDR2 SYGVKD. The ends were cut back, 4 bases at V and 3 bases at J, with 12 bases in the middle. The DNA for the CDR3 is TGTGCCATCAGTGGGAAGGGACGGGCTAATGAAAAACTGTTTTTT. It is translated as CAISGKGRANEKLFF.

The chain couples TRBV28 to TRBJ2-3; no clear D. The CDR3 is 13 residues long. The ends were cut back, 2 bases at V and 7 bases at J, with 10 bases in the middle. The germline gives CDR1 MDHEN, CDR2 SYDVKM. CDR3 DNA sequence: TGTGCCAGCAGTTTAATGGTCCTCCATACGCAGTATTTT. Translating gives CASSLMVLHTQYF.

V is TRBV28 and J is TRBJ1-1; D call uncertain. Germline loops: CDR1 MDHEN, CDR2 SYDVKM. This CDR3 contains 14 residues. The V end lost 5 bases, the J end lost 1 base, and 11 bases lay between the germline ends. This CDR3 reads CASSAAQSNTEAFF. In DNA form, the CDR3 reads TGTGCCAGCAGTGCCGCACAGTCGAACACTGAAGCTTTCTTT.

V gene TRBV24-1 combines with J gene TRBJ2-3; D ambiguous. CDR1 and CDR2 (germline): KGHDR, SFDVKD. The CDR3 is 12 residues long. Trimming pared 4 bases from V and 8 bases from J, leaving 9 bases between. Here the CDR3 reads CATSEWEGTQYF. Here the CDR3 DNA reads TGTGCCACCAGTGAGTGGGAAGGTACGCAGTATTTT.

This clonotype was seen more than once but under ten times. This chain links TRBV7-2 with TRBJ1-1; TRBD1 is a possible D gene (5 bases). This CDR3 has 14 amino acids. CDR1 SGHTA and CDR2 FQGNSA come from the germline V gene. V was shortened by 2 bases and J by 5 bases, with 12 bases between the two germline ends. CDR3 loop: CASSLSRQGTEAFF. The CDR3 region has the DNA TGTGCCAGCAGCTTAAGTCGGCAGGGTACTGAAGCTTTCTTT.

This clonotype was seen only a few times. The rearrangement joins TRBV20-1 to TRBJ2-1, with 11 bases identical to TRBD2. Trimming removed 3 bases from V and 7 bases from J; junction bases left unmatched: 11. In germline, CDR1 is DFQATT, CDR2 SNEGSKA (reference sequence). The CDR3 covers 16 residues. CDR3 loop: CSARPFGTSGYNEQFF. In nucleotides, the CDR3 is TGCAGTGCTAGGCCCTTCGGGACTAGCGGTTATAATGAGCAGTTCTTC.

This clonotype was picked up many times. The chain links TRBV20-1 to TRBJ2-3; 7 bases align to TRBD2. Germline loops: CDR1 DFQATT, CDR2 SNEGSKA (reference sequence). The length of the CDR3 is 14 residues. The junction had 2 bases not matched to a gene; V was cut back by 2 bases and J by 0 bases. CDR3 in DNA: TGCAGTGCTAGAATTAGCGGGAGCACAGATACGCAGTATTTT. This translates into CSARISGSTDTQYF.

This clonotype was counted only a few times. This chain joins TRBV6-5 and TRBJ1-2; 11 nucleotides align to TRBD1. The length of the CDR3 is 14 residues. CDR1 MNHEY and CDR2 SVGAGI come from the germline V gene. The trim removed 2 bases at V and 8 bases at J, leaving 4 bases unmatched. CDR3 residues: CASSYQGQGDGYTF. CDR3 in DNA: TGTGCCAGCAGTTACCAGGGACAGGGGGACGGCTACACCTTC.

The CDR3 sequence: CASSDREKETRYF. The DNA of the CDR3 is TGTGCCAGCAGTGACAGGGAAAAAGAGACCCGGTACTTC. The chain has TRBV25-1 and TRBJ2-7; D is possibly TRBD1 (5 bases). Trimming stripped 3 bases from V and 12 bases from J, with 18 bases between. The germline V gene has CDR1 MGHDK and CDR2 SYGVNS. This CDR3 has 13 residues.

This clonotype was counted a few times. The rearrangement uses TRBV20-1 and TRBJ1-5, with TRBD1 matching over 8 bases. There are 15 residues in the CDR3. V lost 0 bases and J lost 2; bases outside the gene matches: 3. Germline CDR1 reads DFQATT; CDR2 reads SNEGSKA (reference sequence). CDR3 nucleotides: TGCAGTGCTAGAGAACCGGGACAGGGCAATCAGCCCCAGCATTTT. Encoded protein: CSAREPGQGNQPQHF.

This clonotype was counted between two and nine times. J is TRBJ1-6 and V is TRBV15; the D is unclear. Germline CDR1 and CDR2: LNHNV and YYDKDF (reference sequence). The CDR3 contains 17 residues. The V end lost 4 bases, the J end lost 3 bases, and 16 bases lay between the germline ends. For the CDR3, the DNA is TGTGCCACCAGCAAAACACACCGGGAAAACTATAATTCACCCCTCCACTTT. It yields the protein CATSKTHRENYNSPLHF. Full variable domain (outside the CDR3, taken from reference TRBV15 and TRBJ1-6): DAMVIQNPRYQVTQFGKPVTLSCSQTLNHNVMYWYQQKSSQAPKLLFHYYDKDFNNEADTPDNFQSRRPNTSFCFLDIRSPGLGDTAMYLCATSKTHRENYNSPLHFGNGTRLTVT.

The CDR3 nucleotides read TGTGCCAGCGCCAAGGGCAGGGCCTATAATTCACCCCTCCACTTT. Its protein product is CASAKGRAYNSPLHF. J is TRBJ1-6 and V is TRBV12-3 or TRBV12-4, with D perhaps matching TRBD1 (5 bases). V lost 8 bases to trimming and J lost 2 bases, with 13 bases between them. This CDR3 region has 15 residues.

This sequence joins TRBV5-1 and TRBJ1-3, with D unresolved. Trimming removed 0 bases from V and 0 bases from J, with 10 bases in between. The CDR3 covers 16 residues. Per the germline V gene, CDR1 is SGHRS and CDR2 is YFSETQ. This chain's CDR3 is CASSLGPPTSGNTIYF. The CDR3 DNA is TGCGCCAGCAGCTTGGGTCCACCGACCTCTGGAAACACCATATATTTT.

As for this clonotype: This sequence may be a read error, since a much larger clone differs from it by one base. CDR3 sequence: CATGDFLVDTQYF. The CDR3 nucleotides read TGTGCCACCGGTGATTTCCTAGTGGATACGCAGTATTTT. This chain joins TRBV24-1 and TRBJ2-3; D is uncertain. Per germline, CDR1 KGHDR and CDR2 SFDVKD. The CDR3 is made up of 13 amino acids.

This clonotype showed up just once. The chain couples TRBV13 to TRBJ2-1; 7 bases line up with TRBD2. Germline-derived CDR1 and CDR2 are PRHDT and FYEKMQ (reference sequence). The CDR3 has 16 residues. J gave up 4 bases and V 2 bases, and 8 bases lay outside the gene matches. Written as DNA, the CDR3 is TGTGCCAGCAGCTTAAGGTCCAGGACTAGATACAATGAGCAGTTCTTC. This encodes CASSLRSRTRYNEQFF.

This clonotype was counted between two and nine times. The CDR3 sequence is CSASGTDTSTDTQYF. The DNA for the CDR3 is TGCAGTGCTAGTGGGACGGACACTAGCACAGATACGCAGTATTTT. The chain recombines TRBV20-1 with TRBJ2-3; D is possibly TRBD1 or TRBD2 (5 bases each). This CDR3 comprises 15 residues. Germline V gene data show CDR1 as DFQATT and CDR2 as SNEGSKA (reference sequence). The V end was cut by 3 bases, the J end by 0 bases, with 13 bases between.

In the case of this clonotype: One junction end does not reproduce the germline sequence, and a read error may be involved. The chain joins TRBV7-9 to TRBJ2-1, with D possibly being TRBD2 (6 bases). From germline, CDR1 is SEHNR and CDR2 FQNEAQ (reference sequence). This CDR3 has 16 amino acids. The CDR3 DNA follows: TGTGCCAGCAGCTTCGAGCGGGTGTCCTCCCACAATGAGCAGTTCTTC. Its translation is CASSFERVSSHNEQFF.

The chain joins TRBV5-1 to TRBJ2-1, with D possibly being TRBD2 (6 bases). The germline V and J ends were trimmed by 4 bases and 4 bases, with 12 bases remaining between them. This CDR3 is 14 amino acids long. Looked up from germline, CDR1 is SGHRS and CDR2 is YFSETQ. Here the CDR3 DNA reads TGCGCCAGCAGCCCGGGGACTGAGTACAATGAGCAGTTCTTC. It codes for CASSPGTEYNEQFF.

V and J are TRBV7-9 and TRBJ1-4, with 7 bases fitting TRBD1. CDR1 and CDR2 from the germline V gene are SEHNR and FQNEAQ (reference sequence). The CDR3 consists of 16 residues. Trimming at V came to 6 bases and at J to 0 bases, leaving 7 bases not matched to a gene. The CDR3 coding sequence is TGTGCCAGCAGTCACAGACAGGGCTCAACTAATGAAAAACTGTTTTTT. Translation: CASSHRQGSTNEKLFF. The entire variable domain, with the rest obtained from reference TRBV7-9 and TRBJ1-4, is as follows: DTGVSQNPRHKITKRGQNVTFRCDPISEHNRLYWYRQTLGQGPEFLTYFQNEAQLEKSRLLSDRFSAERPKGSFSTLEIQRTEQGDSAMYLCASSHRQGSTNEKLFFGSGTQLSVL.

In this sample, this clonotype turned up a few times. The V and J genes are TRBV6-6 and TRBJ2-6; D call uncertain. CDR3 length equals 13 residues. The V gene lost 6 bases and the J gene lost 4 bases, with 7 bases spanning the gap. Germline V gene lookup returns CDR1 MNHNY and CDR2 SVGAGI (reference sequence). The CDR3 is CASRPRGANVLTF. The CDR3 DNA reads TGTGCCAGCAGACCGAGGGGGGCCAACGTCCTGACTTTC.

The V call is TRBV20-1, the J call TRBJ2-3; unclear D gene. V was pared by 6 bases and J by 3 bases, with 13 bases between. The CDR3 totals 13 residues. In germline, CDR1 is DFQATT, CDR2 SNEGSKA (reference sequence). CDR3 loop: CSAALLGTDTQYF. The CDR3 DNA sequence: TGCAGTGCCGCCCTTTTGGGGACAGATACGCAGTATTTT.